Listed below are T cell receptor beta chains from one sample, sequenced in a study of control samples from healthy donors and cancer patients. Assay used: immunoSEQ multiplex PCR; TCRdb lists only in-frame clones, some missing. This sample has 90,000 to 100,000 clones; around three quarters occur once, and the top ten carry 8% to 11%. The source material was blood. The receptors come from a woman aged 25 to 39 in good health. CDR3s leave out the opening cysteine and the closing phenylalanine or tryptophan.

cdr3_aa j_call v_call
ASSLSTKQGGGYT TRBJ1-2 TRBV7-2
AWSGFRTDTQY TRBJ2-3 TRBV30
ASSPEGVDYNEQF TRBJ2-1 TRBV9
ASSLEPLPNEKLF TRBJ1-4 TRBV5-1
ASSRAGTSYYEQY TRBJ2-7 TRBV19
ASSLRLAGENNEQF TRBJ2-1 TRBV7-3
ASSLAGGFVDTEAF TRBJ1-1 TRBV5-8
ASSQGPGTNEKLF TRBJ1-4 TRBV4-3
ASSQDGRGQETQY TRBJ2-5 TRBV14
ASALVGTGNQPQH TRBJ1-5 TRBV12-5
ASSEISGHSSYNEQF TRBJ2-1 TRBV6-1
AWSTDRSRYSNQPQH TRBJ1-5 TRBV30
ASSSGRSGTGGRNTEAF TRBJ1-1 TRBV6-2/TRBV6-3
AWSGDRGNTEAF TRBJ1-1 TRBV30
ASSIGPTGNYGYT TRBJ1-2 TRBV19
AISEDFDQPQH TRBJ1-5 TRBV10-3
ASSTQGGNQETQY TRBJ2-5 TRBV7-2